The table lists the clone carrying this TCR beta chain with a few counts. These data come from a study of T cells in Graves' hyperthyroidism and ophthalmopathy. It was RNA transcripts that yielded the amplified TCR beta CDR3 regions. With the HTBI primer set, the TCR CDR3 went through a first round of RT-PCR. MiXCR, applied by TCRdb to the multiplex PCR reads, yields one record per CDR3 protein. The data contain 750,000 to 900,000 distinct CDR3 sequences, over 35% of them singletons. This CDR3 is built from 15 residues. V lost 5 bases to trimming and J lost 2 bases, with 13 bases between them. The V gene's germline CDR1 is SGHAT and CDR2 FQNNGV.

V gene TRBV11-2 combines with J gene TRBJ1-5; maybe TRBD1 (5 bases). Sequences were obtained from blood. The sequence was obtained from a man in his late teens or twenties with Graves' hyperthyroidism. This CDR3 is CASSPRGAGNQPQHF. As DNA, the CDR3 is TGTGCCAGCAGCCCCCGAGGGGCTGGCAATCAGCCCCAGCATTTT.